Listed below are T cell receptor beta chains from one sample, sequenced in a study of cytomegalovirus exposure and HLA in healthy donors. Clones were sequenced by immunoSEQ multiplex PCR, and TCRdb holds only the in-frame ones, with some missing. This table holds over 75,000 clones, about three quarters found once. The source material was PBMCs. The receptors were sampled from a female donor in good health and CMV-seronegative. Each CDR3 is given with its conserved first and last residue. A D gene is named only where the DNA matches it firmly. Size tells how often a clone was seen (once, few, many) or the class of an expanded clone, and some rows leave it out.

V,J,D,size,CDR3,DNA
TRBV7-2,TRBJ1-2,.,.,CASSLVSGTPNYGYTF,TGTGCCAGCAGCTTAGTATCCGGGACACCGAACTATGGCTACACCTTC
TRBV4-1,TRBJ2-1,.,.,CASSLTEYNEQFF,TGCGCCAGCAGCCTGACAGAATACAATGAGCAGTTCTTC
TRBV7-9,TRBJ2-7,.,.,CASSGRTVPYEQYF,TGTGCCAGCAGCGGCCGGACAGTCCCCTACGAGCAGTACTTC
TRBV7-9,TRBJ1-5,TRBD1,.,CSSSLSQGVEGNQPQHF,TGTTCCAGCAGCTTAAGCCAGGGGGTCGAGGGCAATCAGCCCCAGCATTTT
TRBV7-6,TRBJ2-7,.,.,CASSLAVSSSYEQYF,TGTGCCAGCAGCCTGGCGGTCTCTAGCAGCTACGAGCAGTACTTC
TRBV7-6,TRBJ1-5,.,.,CASSLASGGLANQPQHF,TGTGCCAGCAGCTTAGCGAGTGGGGGGTTGGCCAATCAGCCCCAGCATTTT
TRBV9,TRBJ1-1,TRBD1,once,CASSAFTGGRDTEAFF,TGTGCCAGCAGCGCCTTCACAGGGGGCAGGGACACTGAAGCTTTCTTT
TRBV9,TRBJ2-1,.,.,CASSVSLTGDEQFF,TGTGCCAGCAGCGTCTCACTGACCGGAGATGAGCAGTTCTTC
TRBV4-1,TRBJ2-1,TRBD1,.,CASSQGTVNEQFF,TGCGCCAGCAGCCAGGGGACAGTCAATGAGCAGTTCTTC
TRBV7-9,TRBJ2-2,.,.,CASSIWGGTLNTGELFF,TGTGCCAGCAGTATATGGGGGGGGACATTGAACACCGGGGAGCTGTTTTTT
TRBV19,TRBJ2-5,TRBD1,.,CASNRDRAEETQYF,TGTGCCAGCAACCGGGACAGGGCGGAAGAGACCCAGTACTTC
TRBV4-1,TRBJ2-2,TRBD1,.,CASSQGWDRNTGELFF,TGCGCCAGCAGCCAAGGTTGGGACAGGAACACCGGGGAGCTGTTTTTT
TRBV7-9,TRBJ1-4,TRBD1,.,CASSFTGQGSEKLFF,TGTGCCAGCAGCTTTACGGGACAGGGAAGCGAAAAACTGTTTTTT
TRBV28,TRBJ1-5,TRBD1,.,CASGTGGLEPQHF,TGTGCCAGCGGGACAGGGGGCTTGGAGCCCCAGCATTTT
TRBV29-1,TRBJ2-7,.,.,CSVDLPGTYEQYF,TGCAGCGTTGATCTTCCAGGAACCTACGAGCAGTACTTC
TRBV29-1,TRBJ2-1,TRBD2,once,CSSGLAGTRDEQFF,TGCAGCTCGGGACTAGCGGGGACCCGAGATGAGCAGTTCTTC
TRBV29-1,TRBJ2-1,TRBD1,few,CSVGGTGAYNEQFF,TGCAGCGTTGGAGGGACAGGGGCCTACAATGAGCAGTTCTTC
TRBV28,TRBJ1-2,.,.,CASSLPRQDLDYTF,TGTGCCAGCAGTTTGCCTCGACAGGACCTCGACTACACCTTC
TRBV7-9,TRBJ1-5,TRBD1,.,CASSQPSPGQGRDQPQHF,TGTGCCAGCAGTCAACCGTCTCCGGGACAGGGAAGGGATCAGCCCCAGCATTTT
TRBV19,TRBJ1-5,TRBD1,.,CASSLQGGNQPQHF,TGTGCCAGTAGTCTACAGGGGGGCAATCAGCCCCAGCATTTT
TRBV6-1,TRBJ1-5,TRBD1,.,CASSEREGASGNQPQHF,TGTGCCAGCAGTGAACGGGAGGGGGCTTCGGGCAATCAGCCCCAGCATTTT
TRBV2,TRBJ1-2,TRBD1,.,CASSLQGGDYGYTF,TGTGCCAGCAGTTTACAGGGGGGAGACTATGGCTACACCTTC
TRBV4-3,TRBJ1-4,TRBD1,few,CASSQDWGTERRANEKLFF,TGCGCCAGCAGCCAAGATTGGGGGACAGAACGACGGGCTAATGAAAAACTGTTTTTT
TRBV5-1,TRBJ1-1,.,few,CASSPEGRGGNTEAFF,TGCGCCAGCAGCCCGGAGGGGAGGGGCGGGAACACTGAAGCTTTCTTT
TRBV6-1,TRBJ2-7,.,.,CASRPSGAGYEQYF,TGTGCCAGCAGGCCGTCAGGGGCTGGCTACGAGCAGTACTTC
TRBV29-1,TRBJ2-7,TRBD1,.,CSVETGARDEQYF,TGCAGCGTAGAGACAGGGGCCCGGGACGAGCAGTACTTC
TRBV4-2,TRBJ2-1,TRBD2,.,CASSTRLAGETEQFF,TGTGCCAGCAGCACTAGACTAGCGGGAGAAACTGAGCAGTTCTTC
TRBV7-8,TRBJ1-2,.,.,CASSLLGGGDYGYTF,TGTGCCAGCAGCTTATTAGGCGGCGGAGACTATGGCTACACCTTC
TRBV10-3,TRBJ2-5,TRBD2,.,CAISESAGGHETQYF,TGTGCCATCAGTGAGTCGGCGGGGGGCCACGAGACCCAGTACTTC
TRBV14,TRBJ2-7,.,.,CASSQDGNWRAGPYEQYF,TGTGCCAGCAGCCAAGATGGAAATTGGCGGGCGGGTCCCTACGAGCAGTACTTC
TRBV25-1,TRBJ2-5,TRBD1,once,CASSEPRDRETQETQYF,TGTGCCAGCAGTGAGCCCCGGGACAGGGAAACCCAAGAGACCCAGTACTTC
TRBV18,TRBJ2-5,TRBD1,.,CASSPSTGGPETQYF,TGTGCCAGCTCACCATCTACAGGGGGCCCAGAGACCCAGTACTTC
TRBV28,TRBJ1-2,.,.,CASRLTANYGYTF,TGTGCCAGCAGGTTGACAGCTAACTATGGCTACACCTTC
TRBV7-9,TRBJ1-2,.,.,CASVGRGGIGYGYTF,TGTGCCAGCGTCGGTAGGGGAGGGATAGGCTATGGCTACACCTTC
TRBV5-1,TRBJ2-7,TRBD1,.,CASTLGQGAYEQYF,TGCGCCAGCACCTTAGGACAGGGGGCGTACGAGCAGTACTTC
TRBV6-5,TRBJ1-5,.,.,CASSWGVRQPQHF,TGTGCCAGCAGTTGGGGGGTTCGTCAGCCCCAGCATTTT
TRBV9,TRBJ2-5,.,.,CASSVGGLQETQYF,TGTGCCAGCAGCGTAGGAGGACTCCAAGAGACCCAGTACTTC
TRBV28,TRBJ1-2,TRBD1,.,CASSLSDRGYGYTF,TGTGCCAGCAGTTTGTCCGACAGGGGCTATGGCTACACCTTC
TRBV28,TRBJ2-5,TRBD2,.,CASSPRQMGGETQYF,TGTGCCAGCAGTCCCCGACAGATGGGAGGGGAGACCCAGTACTTC
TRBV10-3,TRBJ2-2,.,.,CAIPSAREFSTGELFF,TGTGCCATCCCGTCTGCCCGGGAGTTTTCGACCGGGGAGCTGTTTTTT
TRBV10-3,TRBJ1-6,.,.,CAINLGQLNSPLYF,TGTGCCATCAATCTAGGACAGCTTAATTCACCCCTCTACTTT
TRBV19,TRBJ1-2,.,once,CASSIRGNYGYTF,TGTGCCAGTAGTATACGGGGGAACTATGGCTACACCTTC
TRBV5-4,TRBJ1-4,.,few,CASSFEGLNEKLFF,TGTGCCAGCAGCTTTGAGGGACTTAATGAAAAACTGTTTTTT
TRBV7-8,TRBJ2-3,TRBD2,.,CASSLPGLASSSTDTQYF,TGTGCCAGCAGCTTACCCGGACTAGCGAGTTCTTCCACAGATACGCAGTATTTT
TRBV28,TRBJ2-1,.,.,CASSLETPGEQFF,TGTGCCAGCAGTTTAGAAACTCCCGGGGAGCAGTTCTTC
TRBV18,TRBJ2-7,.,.,CASSSPGTSYEQYF,TGTGCCAGCTCGTCTCCAGGTACCTCCTACGAGCAGTACTTC